A selection of T cell receptor beta chains follows, all from one sample in a study of shared clonotypes between healthy human individuals. TCRdb's table, derived via immunoSEQ multiplex PCR, lists solely in-frame clones and lacks some. The table has over a million clones, approximately 97% seen once. The sequenced sample consisted of naive CD4+ T cells sorted from blood. Receptors were obtained from a man younger than 45 in good health. Both conserved end residues are part of each CDR3. Each record gives: V gene, clone size, CDR3 length, CDR3 protein. Only some rows state a clone size, as once, few, many or a class for expanded clones.

>TRBV6-4|-|16
CASSASGTSSLYEQYF
>TRBV5-1|-|16
CASSWGAGGAKNIQYF
>TRBV28|-|12
CASSSNDRPEYF
>TRBV6-5|-|15
CASSGRQGFNEKLFF
>TRBV29-1|-|13
CSVPPVGPGGYTF
>TRBV19|once|11
CASTGGHEQYF
>TRBV7-9|-|17
CASSLGRGLGGANVLTF
>TRBV27|-|16
CASSPPGLAGVETQYF
>TRBV2|once|13
CASNWDRGETQYF
>TRBV7-2|-|15
CASRSTGTSSYEQYF
>TRBV5-1|few|14
CASSLGSSYNEQFF
>TRBV5-4|-|17
CASSLASWGGEYNEQFF
>TRBV2|-|15
CASSVRGQANYEQYF
>TRBV5-1|-|16
CASSFGAGGGSNEQFF
>TRBV7-2|-|16
CASSALAGGVFYGYTF
>TRBV11-2|-|15
CASSLVLAGYNEQFF
>TRBV5-1|-|15
CASSLFGSFTDTQYF
>TRBV28|-|13
CASRQGGRQPQHF
>TRBV10-3|-|15
CAISKGPSDTGELFF
>TRBV9|once|15
CASSVGHPSSYEQYF
>TRBV7-3|-|12
CASSLRRDEQFF
>TRBV29-1|-|12
CSVGKSSYEQYF
>TRBV5-1|-|17
CASSAGLAGPSTDTQYF
>TRBV7-2|-|16
CASSLTRLAGGPEQFF
>TRBV9|-|16
CASSVERAAGTDTQYF
>TRBV7-2|-|14
CASRTSGRADTQYF
>TRBV18|-|14
CASSPTATNEKLFF
>TRBV7-2|-|13
CASSLDRSAGYTF
>TRBV27|-|16
CASSLSSQGGYNEQFF
>TRBV7-3|-|15
CASSLTGGDTGELFF
>TRBV21-1|-|14
CASSKEWFTDTQYF
>TRBV2|-|15
CASSPLGGGNYGYTF
>TRBV4-1|-|15
CASSTITGRTGELFF
>TRBV5-4|-|15
CASSYIIGSNTEAFF
>TRBV5-5|-|12
CASSGASDTQYF
>TRBV7-3|-|17
CASSLSPRGIGNTEAFF
>TRBV2|-|10
CASSEGSVYF
>TRBV2|once|16
CASSEARTGNTDTQYF
>TRBV30|-|13
CAWRGVGANVLTF
>TRBV5-4|-|16
CASSSRRDRSTDTQYF
>TRBV5-1|-|13
CASSSGGTDTQYF
>TRBV27|-|15
CASYRSTLKGNEQFF
>TRBV5-4|-|16
CASSLGSLREGETQYF
>TRBV2|-|13
CASSARENQPQHF
>TRBV10-1|-|14
CASSPTDTGYEQYF
>TRBV6-1|-|15
CASSEATGSNYGYTF
>TRBV27|-|13
CASKGHSTDTQYF
>TRBV5-1|-|13
CASSLSGSREQFF
>TRBV28|-|16
CASSELQGVSNTEAFF
>TRBV7-3|-|17
CASSPRLAATNTGELFF
>TRBV7-3|-|14
CASRPQLSTGELFF
>TRBV7-2|once|16
CASSLGWGTLTGELFF
>TRBV28|-|13
CASSSTADQPQHF
>TRBV11-1|-|15
CASSFLPGSPYEQYF
>TRBV9|-|15
CASSVGPVPTGELFF